This T cell receptor (beta chain) was sequenced during a study of breast tumors, draining lymph nodes, adjacent tissues. Study-level points and caveats: Compared with lymph nodes, tumors were less diverse; compared with nontumor tissue, more. Data only fit, rather than demonstrated, lymph node origin of most tumor T cells. The data were judged consistent with most tumor T cells coming from lymph node and expanding in tumor. Compared with basal-like, luminal-like tumors shared significantly more repertoire with nontumor tissue.

The CDR3 length is 15 residues. Germline lookup yields CDR1 MNHEY and CDR2 SVGAGI. Deletions cut 3 bases from V and 2 bases from J, with 13 bases between. Many counts were recorded for this clonotype. Its antigen is not known. Breast cancer patients provided tissue from their axillary draining lymph nodes. MiXCR, run by TCRdb on the multiplex PCR reads, gives a single entry per CDR3 protein. The sample lists around 130,000 distinct CDR3 sequences; 21% were seen once. Sequencing was done on a sample of axillary lymph node tissue. The clonotype originates from a female donor with breast cancer. Some clones in this sample may be carry-over from other donors' samples. This chain uses TRBV6-5 with TRBJ2-5; D is ambiguous. CDR3 in amino acids: CASSYRPSVQETQYF. DNA of the CDR3: TGTGCCAGCAGTTATCGTCCGAGCGTACAAGAGACCCAGTACTTC.